These T cell receptor beta chains were read from a single sample in a study of blood T cell repertoires in COVID-19. Sequencing used immunoSEQ multiplex PCR; TCRdb keeps in-frame clones, though not all of them. In the table there are about 230,000 clones, around 86% of which are singletons. Sequenced sample: peripheral blood. These receptors were collected from a man aged 50 to 59 with COVID-19, enrolled during active disease. Both conserved end residues are part of each CDR3. The order of the fields is clone size, V gene, J gene, D gene, CDR3 DNA, CDR3 protein. D genes are given only for firm matches. The size entry is marked missing in some rows and otherwise reads once, few, many or a size class.

abundance: NA; v_gene: TRBV6-2/TRBV6-3; j_gene: TRBJ1-5; d_gene: NA; CDR3nt: TGTGCCAGCAGTTACTCAATTAGCAGGGGACCTCAGCCCCAGCATTTT; CDR3aa: CASSYSISRGPQPQHF
abundance: NA; v_gene: TRBV6-5; j_gene: TRBJ2-1; d_gene: TRBD1; CDR3nt: TGTGCCAGCAGAACAGACAGGGGGACCCACAATGAGCAGTTCTTC; CDR3aa: CASRTDRGTHNEQFF
abundance: few; v_gene: TRBV7-2; j_gene: TRBJ2-1; d_gene: TRBD1; CDR3nt: TGTGCCAGCAGCCATCCCCACTTCAGGGGGCGCGGGTACAATGAGCAGTTCTTC; CDR3aa: CASSHPHFRGRGYNEQFF
abundance: NA; v_gene: TRBV29-1; j_gene: TRBJ2-2; d_gene: NA; CDR3nt: TGCAGCGTCGGCCGGGACACCGAGTGGTCGAGGGAGCTGTTTTTT; CDR3aa: CSVGRDTEWSRELFF
abundance: NA; v_gene: TRBV18; j_gene: TRBJ2-7; d_gene: TRBD2; CDR3nt: TGTGCCAGCTCACCCTCGGGACTAGCGATAGGTAATTACGAGCAGTACTTC; CDR3aa: CASSPSGLAIGNYEQYF
abundance: NA; v_gene: TRBV5-1; j_gene: TRBJ2-6; d_gene: TRBD1; CDR3nt: TGCGCCAGCAGTTCCGGGACAGATGGGGCCAACGTCCTGACTTTC; CDR3aa: CASSSGTDGANVLTF
abundance: NA; v_gene: TRBV6-1; j_gene: TRBJ2-7; d_gene: NA; CDR3nt: TGTGCCAGCAGTGAACCCAGAACGGGGTACGAGCAGTACTTC; CDR3aa: CASSEPRTGYEQYF
abundance: NA; v_gene: TRBV18; j_gene: TRBJ1-4; d_gene: NA; CDR3nt: TGTGCCAGCTCAGCAGGGGTGGACGAAAAACTGTTTTTT; CDR3aa: CASSAGVDEKLFF
abundance: NA; v_gene: TRBV27; j_gene: TRBJ2-7; d_gene: NA; CDR3nt: TGTGCCAGCAGTTCGCGACAGGAGCAGTACTTC; CDR3aa: CASSSRQEQYF
abundance: once; v_gene: TRBV11-3; j_gene: TRBJ2-1; d_gene: TRBD2; CDR3nt: TGTGCCAGCAGCTTAGGCAGCGGGGGAAAGGGTGAGCAGTTCTTC; CDR3aa: CASSLGSGGKGEQFF
abundance: few; v_gene: TRBV14; j_gene: TRBJ1-1; d_gene: NA; CDR3nt: TGTGCCAGCAGCCAAGCAATGGCGGGTGGTGGTGCTTTCTTT; CDR3aa: CASSQAMAGGGAFF
abundance: NA; v_gene: TRBV28; j_gene: TRBJ1-1; d_gene: TRBD1; CDR3nt: TGTGCCAGCATCACGGGACAGGCGAACACTGAAGCTTTCTTT; CDR3aa: CASITGQANTEAFF
abundance: NA; v_gene: TRBV5-6; j_gene: TRBJ1-5; d_gene: TRBD1; CDR3nt: TGTGCCAGCTATGGACAGGGATTCAATCAGCCCCAGCATTTT; CDR3aa: CASYGQGFNQPQHF
abundance: NA; v_gene: TRBV11-2; j_gene: TRBJ2-7; d_gene: TRBD1; CDR3nt: TGTGCCACCACCCCCGGCCAGGGGGTGTACGAGCAGTACTTC; CDR3aa: CATTPGQGVYEQYF
abundance: NA; v_gene: TRBV29-1; j_gene: TRBJ2-1; d_gene: TRBD2; CDR3nt: TGCAGCGCCCGGGCCGTCGGCGGGGGGTACAATGAGCAGTTCTTC; CDR3aa: CSARAVGGGYNEQFF
abundance: NA; v_gene: TRBV2; j_gene: TRBJ1-1; d_gene: TRBD1; CDR3nt: TGTGCCAGCCGGGGACAGTTGAACACTGAAGCTTTCTTT; CDR3aa: CASRGQLNTEAFF
abundance: NA; v_gene: TRBV6-5; j_gene: TRBJ1-1; d_gene: TRBD1; CDR3nt: TGTGCCAGCAGTCGGACCGGGACAGGGGTCACTGAAGCTTTCTTT; CDR3aa: CASSRTGTGVTEAFF
abundance: NA; v_gene: TRBV5-1; j_gene: TRBJ2-1; d_gene: TRBD2; CDR3nt: TGCGCCAGCGGGGGACTAGCGGGAGTGTCGGGTGAGCAGTTCTTC; CDR3aa: CASGGLAGVSGEQFF
abundance: NA; v_gene: TRBV5-4; j_gene: TRBJ1-2; d_gene: NA; CDR3nt: TGTGCCAGCAGCTTAGGGACAAACTATGGCTACACCTTC; CDR3aa: CASSLGTNYGYTF
abundance: few; v_gene: TRBV7-9; j_gene: TRBJ1-4; d_gene: NA; CDR3nt: TGTGCCAGCAGCTTTCGGGGTACTATTAATGAAAAACTGTTTTTT; CDR3aa: CASSFRGTINEKLFF
abundance: NA; v_gene: TRBV3-1/TRBV3-2; j_gene: TRBJ1-4; d_gene: NA; CDR3nt: TGTGCCAGCAGCCCGCGGACAACCAAGGATGAAAAACTGTTTTTT; CDR3aa: CASSPRTTKDEKLFF
abundance: NA; v_gene: TRBV5-1; j_gene: TRBJ2-3; d_gene: TRBD1; CDR3nt: TGCGCCAGCATTCGAGGACAGGGGGCAACAGATACGCAGTATTTT; CDR3aa: CASIRGQGATDTQYF
abundance: NA; v_gene: TRBV6-6; j_gene: TRBJ2-1; d_gene: TRBD2; CDR3nt: TGTGCCAGCAGCCCACTAGCGGGAGGGCCTATTGAGCAGTTCTTC; CDR3aa: CASSPLAGGPIEQFF
abundance: once; v_gene: TRBV7-6; j_gene: TRBJ2-7; d_gene: NA; CDR3nt: TGTGCCAGCAGCCTGCACTGGGGCCCCAACTACGAGCAGTACTTC; CDR3aa: CASSLHWGPNYEQYF
abundance: NA; v_gene: TRBV25-1; j_gene: TRBJ2-3; d_gene: TRBD2; CDR3nt: TGTGCCAGCAGTCACCCCCGGGGGGGCTCGGTAGATACGCAGTATTTT; CDR3aa: CASSHPRGGSVDTQYF
abundance: once; v_gene: TRBV5-8; j_gene: TRBJ1-5; d_gene: TRBD1; CDR3nt: TGTGCCAGCAGCCTACCTGAGGGACAGGGCCTTCAGCCCCAGCATTTT; CDR3aa: CASSLPEGQGLQPQHF
abundance: NA; v_gene: TRBV6-4; j_gene: TRBJ2-6; d_gene: NA; CDR3nt: TGTGCCAGCAGCCCCCCTTGGAGCTCTGGGGCCAACGTCCTGACTTTC; CDR3aa: CASSPPWSSGANVLTF
abundance: NA; v_gene: TRBV5-4; j_gene: TRBJ1-2; d_gene: TRBD1; CDR3nt: TGTGCCAGCAGCCCAGGGGGGCGGTATGGCTACACCTTC; CDR3aa: CASSPGGRYGYTF
abundance: NA; v_gene: TRBV6-2/TRBV6-3; j_gene: TRBJ2-7; d_gene: TRBD2; CDR3nt: TGTGCCAGCAGTAAATCTAGCGGGGTCCCCTACGAGCAGTACTTC; CDR3aa: CASSKSSGVPYEQYF
abundance: NA; v_gene: TRBV7-2; j_gene: TRBJ2-1; d_gene: TRBD2; CDR3nt: TGTGCCAGCAGCTCAATCCGAGGACTAGCGGTTAACAATGAGCAGTTCTTC; CDR3aa: CASSSIRGLAVNNEQFF
abundance: few; v_gene: TRBV7-8; j_gene: TRBJ1-1; d_gene: TRBD1; CDR3nt: TGTGCCAGCAGACACAGGGGACGGACTGAAGCTTTCTTT; CDR3aa: CASRHRGRTEAFF
abundance: NA; v_gene: TRBV18; j_gene: TRBJ1-1; d_gene: NA; CDR3nt: TGTGCCAGCTCACCACCGTGGCGGGACACTGAAGCTTTCTTT; CDR3aa: CASSPPWRDTEAFF
abundance: NA; v_gene: TRBV5-1; j_gene: TRBJ2-1; d_gene: NA; CDR3nt: TGCGCCAGCAGCAAGGGACTTGTTGAGCAGTTCTTC; CDR3aa: CASSKGLVEQFF
abundance: NA; v_gene: TRBV28; j_gene: TRBJ1-5; d_gene: TRBD1; CDR3nt: TGTGCCAGCAGTACCGGGACAGGGGGATCGCCCCAGCATTTT; CDR3aa: CASSTGTGGSPQHF
abundance: NA; v_gene: TRBV19; j_gene: TRBJ2-1; d_gene: TRBD2; CDR3nt: TGTGCCAGTAGTACCCCTAGCGGGAGAGGCAATGAGCAGTTCTTC; CDR3aa: CASSTPSGRGNEQFF
abundance: NA; v_gene: TRBV6-5; j_gene: TRBJ2-7; d_gene: TRBD1; CDR3nt: TGTGCCAGCAGTTACTTAAGGACAGGGAAAGGCGAGCAGTACTTC; CDR3aa: CASSYLRTGKGEQYF
abundance: NA; v_gene: TRBV18; j_gene: TRBJ2-7; d_gene: NA; CDR3nt: TGTGCCAGCTCACCCCGGGCCGGGGTCAACTCCTACGAGCAGTACTTC; CDR3aa: CASSPRAGVNSYEQYF
abundance: NA; v_gene: TRBV7-2; j_gene: TRBJ1-1; d_gene: NA; CDR3nt: TGTGCCAGTAATAGACAGAGCATGAACACTGAAGCTTTCTTT; CDR3aa: CASNRQSMNTEAFF
abundance: NA; v_gene: TRBV6-2/TRBV6-3; j_gene: TRBJ2-7; d_gene: NA; CDR3nt: TGTGCCAGCAGCCGGAGCTCCTACGAGCAGTACTTC; CDR3aa: CASSRSSYEQYF
abundance: NA; v_gene: TRBV4-3; j_gene: TRBJ2-1; d_gene: TRBD2; CDR3nt: TGCGCCAGCAGCCTTAGGGGCTCTAGCGGGGGGACGGGTGAGCAGTTCTTC; CDR3aa: CASSLRGSSGGTGEQFF
abundance: NA; v_gene: TRBV28; j_gene: TRBJ1-4; d_gene: TRBD1; CDR3nt: TGTGCCAGCAGTTTAAAGCGGACAGGAGTATCTAATGAAAAACTGTTTTTT; CDR3aa: CASSLKRTGVSNEKLFF
abundance: once; v_gene: TRBV7-4; j_gene: TRBJ2-7; d_gene: TRBD1; CDR3nt: TGTGCCAGCAGCTTAGTTTCGTCAGGGGGTCTAGCCATGAGGAACGAGCAGTACTTC; CDR3aa: CASSLVSSGGLAMRNEQYF
abundance: NA; v_gene: TRBV10-2; j_gene: TRBJ2-2; d_gene: TRBD1; CDR3nt: TGCGCCAGCAGACCTCAAGCGGGACAGGGGGCATCCGGGGAGCTGTTTTTT; CDR3aa: CASRPQAGQGASGELFF
abundance: once; v_gene: TRBV6-4; j_gene: TRBJ2-1; d_gene: TRBD2; CDR3nt: TGTGCCAGCAGCGGGACTAGCGGGGGGGCAGGTGAGCAGTTCTTC; CDR3aa: CASSGTSGGAGEQFF
abundance: NA; v_gene: TRBV11-2; j_gene: TRBJ2-7; d_gene: TRBD2; CDR3nt: TGTGCCAGCAGTCCGACTAGCGGCTCCTACGAGCAGTACTTC; CDR3aa: CASSPTSGSYEQYF
abundance: NA; v_gene: TRBV7-8; j_gene: TRBJ1-2; d_gene: NA; CDR3nt: TGTGCCAGCAGCTTAGTTCGGCAGGCGGGCGATGGCTACACCTTC; CDR3aa: CASSLVRQAGDGYTF
abundance: NA; v_gene: TRBV3-1/TRBV3-2; j_gene: TRBJ1-1; d_gene: TRBD1; CDR3nt: TGTGCCAGCAGCCTCTCGACAGGGATGAACACTGAAGCTTTCTTT; CDR3aa: CASSLSTGMNTEAFF
abundance: NA; v_gene: TRBV6-2/TRBV6-3; j_gene: TRBJ2-2; d_gene: TRBD2; CDR3nt: TGTGCCAGCAGCTTGACTAGCGGGGGGCCGTGGACCGGGGAGCTGTTTTTT; CDR3aa: CASSLTSGGPWTGELFF
abundance: NA; v_gene: TRBV7-3; j_gene: TRBJ2-1; d_gene: TRBD2; CDR3nt: TGTGCCAGCAGCCCTTCGGGGGGGCCTGGTGAGCAGTTCTTC; CDR3aa: CASSPSGGPGEQFF
abundance: once; v_gene: TRBV4-3; j_gene: TRBJ2-7; d_gene: NA; CDR3nt: TGCGCCACAAACCGGGGGGAGGGGGCCTACGAGCAGTACTTC; CDR3aa: CATNRGEGAYEQYF
abundance: NA; v_gene: TRBV19; j_gene: TRBJ1-1; d_gene: NA; CDR3nt: TGTGCCAGTAAGATGCAAGAGAGCAACACTGAAGCTTTCTTT; CDR3aa: CASKMQESNTEAFF
abundance: NA; v_gene: TRBV7-9; j_gene: TRBJ2-2; d_gene: TRBD2; CDR3nt: TGTGCCAGCAGCCGTCTAGCGGGGGTGGACACCGGGGAGCTGTTTTTT; CDR3aa: CASSRLAGVDTGELFF